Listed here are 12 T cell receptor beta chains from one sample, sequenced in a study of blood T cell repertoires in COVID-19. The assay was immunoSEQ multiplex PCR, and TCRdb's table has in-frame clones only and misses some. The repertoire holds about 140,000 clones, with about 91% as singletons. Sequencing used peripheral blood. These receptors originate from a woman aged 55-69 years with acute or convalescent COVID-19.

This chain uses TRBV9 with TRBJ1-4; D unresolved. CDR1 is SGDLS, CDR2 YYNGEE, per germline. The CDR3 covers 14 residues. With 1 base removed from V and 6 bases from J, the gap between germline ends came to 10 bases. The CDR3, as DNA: TGTGCCAGCAGCGTAACAACAGTCGATGAAAAACTGTTTTTT. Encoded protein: CASSVTTVDEKLFF.

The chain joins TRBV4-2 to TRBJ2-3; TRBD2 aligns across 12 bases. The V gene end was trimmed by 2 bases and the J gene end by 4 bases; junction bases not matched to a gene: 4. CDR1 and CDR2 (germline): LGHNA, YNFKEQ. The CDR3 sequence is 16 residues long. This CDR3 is CASSQSSGGASDTQYF. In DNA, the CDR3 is TGTGCCAGCAGCCAATCTAGCGGGGGGGCGTCAGATACGCAGTATTTT.

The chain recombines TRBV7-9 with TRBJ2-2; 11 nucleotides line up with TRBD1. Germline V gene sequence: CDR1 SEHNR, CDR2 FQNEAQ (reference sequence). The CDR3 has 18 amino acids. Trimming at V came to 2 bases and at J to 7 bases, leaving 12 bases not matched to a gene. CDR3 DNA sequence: TGTGCCAGCAGCTTACTTTCGACGGGACAGGGGGTTGACGGGGAGCTGTTTTTT. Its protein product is CASSLLSTGQGVDGELFF.

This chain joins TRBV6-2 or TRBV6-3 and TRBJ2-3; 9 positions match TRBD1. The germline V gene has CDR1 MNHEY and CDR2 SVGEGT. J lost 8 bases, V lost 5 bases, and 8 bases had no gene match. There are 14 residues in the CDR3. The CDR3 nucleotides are TGTGCCAGCAGTCAACAGGGGGCCCTTACTACGCAGTATTTT. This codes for CASSQQGALTTQYF.

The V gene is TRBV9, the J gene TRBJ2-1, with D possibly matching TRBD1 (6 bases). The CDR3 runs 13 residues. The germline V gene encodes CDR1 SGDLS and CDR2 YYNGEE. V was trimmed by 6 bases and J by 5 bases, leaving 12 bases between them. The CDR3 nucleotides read TGTGCCAGCAACCGGGACACAGACAATGAGCAGTTCTTC. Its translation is CASNRDTDNEQFF.

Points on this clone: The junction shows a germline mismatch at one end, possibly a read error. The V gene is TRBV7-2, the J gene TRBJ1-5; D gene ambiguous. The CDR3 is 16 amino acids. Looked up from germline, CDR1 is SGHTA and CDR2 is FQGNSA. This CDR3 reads CASSLALRPGDQPQHF. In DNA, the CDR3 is TGTGCCAGTAGCTTAGCGCTAAGACCGGGAGATCAGCCCCAGCATTTT.

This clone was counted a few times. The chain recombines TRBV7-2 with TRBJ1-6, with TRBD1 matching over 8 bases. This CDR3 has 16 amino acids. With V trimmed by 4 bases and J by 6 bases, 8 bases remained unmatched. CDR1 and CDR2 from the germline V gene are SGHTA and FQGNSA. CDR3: CASSWDTGQGNSPLHF. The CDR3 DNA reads TGTGCCAGCAGCTGGGATACCGGACAGGGTAATTCACCCCTCCACTTT.

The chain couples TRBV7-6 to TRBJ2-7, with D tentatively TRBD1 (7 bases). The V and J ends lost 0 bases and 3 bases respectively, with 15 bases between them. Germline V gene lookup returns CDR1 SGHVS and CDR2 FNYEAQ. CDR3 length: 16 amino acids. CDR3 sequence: CASSLAAGQIYYEQYF. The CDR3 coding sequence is TGTGCCAGCAGCTTAGCCGCGGGACAGATATACTACGAGCAGTACTTC. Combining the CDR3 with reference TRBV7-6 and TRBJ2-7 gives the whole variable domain GAGVSQSPRYKVTKRGQDVALRCDPISGHVSLYWYRQALGQGPEFLTYFNYEAQQDKSGLPNDRFSAERPEGSISTLTIQRTEQRDSAMYRCASSLAAGQIYYEQYFGPGTRLTVT.

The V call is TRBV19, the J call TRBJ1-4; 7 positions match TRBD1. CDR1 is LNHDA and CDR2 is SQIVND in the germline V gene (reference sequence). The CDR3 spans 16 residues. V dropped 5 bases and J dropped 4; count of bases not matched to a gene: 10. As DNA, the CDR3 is TGTGCCAGTAGTTCCGGGACAGAGCCGGATAATGAAAAACTGTTTTTT. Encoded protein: CASSSGTEPDNEKLFF.

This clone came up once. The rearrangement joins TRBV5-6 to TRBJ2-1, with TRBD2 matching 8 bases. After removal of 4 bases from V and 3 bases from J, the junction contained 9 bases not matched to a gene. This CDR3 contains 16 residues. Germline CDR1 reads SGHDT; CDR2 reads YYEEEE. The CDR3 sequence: CASSKGGGTFYNEQFF. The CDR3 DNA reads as TGTGCCAGCAGCAAAGGCGGGGGGACCTTCTACAATGAGCAGTTCTTC.

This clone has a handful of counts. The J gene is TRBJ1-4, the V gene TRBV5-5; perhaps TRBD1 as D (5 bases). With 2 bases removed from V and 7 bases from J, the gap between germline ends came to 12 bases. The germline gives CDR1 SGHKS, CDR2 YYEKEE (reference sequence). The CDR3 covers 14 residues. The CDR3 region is CASSLGIRGEKLFF. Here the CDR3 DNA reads TGTGCCAGCAGCTTAGGGATAAGGGGTGAAAAACTGTTTTTT.

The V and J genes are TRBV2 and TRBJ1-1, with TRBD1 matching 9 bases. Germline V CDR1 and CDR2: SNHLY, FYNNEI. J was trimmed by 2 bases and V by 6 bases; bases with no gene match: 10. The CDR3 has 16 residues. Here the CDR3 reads CASRAGQGLGNTEAFF. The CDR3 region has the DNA TGTGCCAGCAGGGCGGGACAGGGTTTAGGAAACACTGAAGCTTTCTTT.